This T cell receptor beta chain is drawn from a study of blood T cells in healthy people across ages. The authors ran a second PCR of 7 to 11 cycles using a sample-barcoded 5' primer and a J-beta primer mix. A template-switch adaptor with 12 random nucleotides tagged each cDNA molecule. The yield of each sample was at least 3 million CDR3-containing paired-end reads. TCRdb called the 5' RACE reads again in MiXCR, with one record for every CDR3 protein. Of about 1.4 million distinct CDR3 sequences detected, 55% to 75% appear once; the ten largest clones hold 6.7%. This clonotype was detected a few times. As yet, its antigen is unknown. Study results and caveats: Unsorted PBMC input precluded a conclusive naive versus antigen-experienced comparison. Samples with more naive T cells showed higher observed beta diversity.

The CDR3 length is 15 residues. Germline V CDR1 and CDR2: DFQATT, SNEGSKA (reference sequence). V shed 6 bases and J 0 bases; nucleotides not matched to a gene: 7. The genes are TRBV20-1 and TRBJ2-4; 8 positions match TRBD2. Sequencing input: blood. The TCR originated in a man aged 18 to 35 in good health. CDR3 in DNA: TGCAGTGCCCCAGCGGGGGCTCTAGCCAAAAACATTCAGTACTTC. Its translation: CSAPAGALAKNIQYF.